The clone carrying this T cell receptor beta chain was seen only a few times. Its antigen is not identified. One entry per CDR3 protein, called by TCRdb with MiXCR from the 5' RACE reads. The repertoire consists of about 340,000 distinct CDR3 sequences, with 13% occurring once and the leading ten covering 20% to 25%. The CDR3 runs 16 residues. After removal of 5 bases from V and 3 bases from J, the junction contained 9 bases not matched to a gene. The V gene's germline CDR1 is SGHAT and CDR2 FQNNGV. The sample comes from a study of T-cell memory formation after mild COVID-19. Study as a whole: Clusters of TCRs were largely donor specific.

Broader study findings: Balance between CD4 and CD8 was seen in clones contracting day 15 to 85, and a CD4+ lean was seen in later expanders.

The sequence derives from a young man who had mild COVID-19 (a few samples of this study predate the infection). Cell type and time point are not known. This sequence joins TRBV11-2 and TRBJ2-3; 9 nucleotides agree with TRBD2. Sequenced input: PBMCs or a T cell subset sorted from them (not recorded which). CDR3 sequence reads: CASSPGAGGQTDTQYF. CDR3 coding DNA: TGTGCCAGCAGCCCAGGGGCGGGGGGGCAGACAGATACGCAGTATTTT.